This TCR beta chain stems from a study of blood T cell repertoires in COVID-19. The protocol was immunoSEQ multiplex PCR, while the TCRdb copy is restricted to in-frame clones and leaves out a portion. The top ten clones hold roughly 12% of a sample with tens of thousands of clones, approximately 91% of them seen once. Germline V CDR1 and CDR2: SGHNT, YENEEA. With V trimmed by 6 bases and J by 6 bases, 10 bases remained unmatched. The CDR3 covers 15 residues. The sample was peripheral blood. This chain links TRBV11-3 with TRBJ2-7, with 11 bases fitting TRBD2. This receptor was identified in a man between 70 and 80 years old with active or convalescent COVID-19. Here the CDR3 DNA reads TGTGCCAGCAGTGGGTCTAGCGGGGGGTCTGGCGAGCAGTACTTC. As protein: CASSGSSGGSGEQYF.